This T cell receptor beta chain was found in a study of T cells in localized non-small cell lung cancer. Assay used: immunoSEQ multiplex PCR; TCRdb lists only in-frame clones, some missing. Seen here are 900 to 1,100 clones, around 25% observed once, and the top ten hold roughly 9.8%. The V and J ends lost 7 bases and 5 bases respectively, with 21 bases between them. The CDR3 runs to 16 residues. Per the germline V gene, CDR1 is LNHDA and CDR2 is SQIVND (reference sequence). The sample here was normal lung tissue next to the tumor, taken before any cancer treatment. This receptor was identified in an older female donor with stage I lung adenocarcinoma. The V call is TRBV19, the J call TRBJ2-1; TRBD2 is a possible D gene (6 bases). Here the CDR3 DNA reads TGTGCCAGTAAGGGCCCCGGCGCTAGCGTAAACAATGAGCAGTTCTTC. Translation: CASKGPGASVNNEQFF.